This TCR beta chain was documented in a study of cytomegalovirus exposure and HLA in healthy donors. Study-wide points: Available immune exposure information was restricted to CMV serostatus only. Later analysis indicated greater clonal expansion among HLA-associated TCR beta chains than among equally common other chains.

PCR used 60 Vbeta primers and 13 Jbeta primers. Profiling relied on immunoSEQ multiplex PCR, and the TCRdb table lists in-frame clones only, not all of them. The data hold roughly 120,000 clones, with less than 80% observed a single time. Note on this clone: Its antigen is as yet unknown.

This clonotype was obtained from a woman between 50 and 59 years old in good health and CMV-seropositive. Sequencing input: PBMCs.

CDR3 nucleotides: TGTGCCAGTGACGGGCAACAGGGACCCAATCAGCCCCAGCATTTT. Translated: CASDGQQGPNQPQHF. The rearrangement uses TRBV19 and TRBJ1-5; perhaps TRBD1 as D (6 bases). Germline V gene data show CDR1 as LNHDA and CDR2 as SQIVND (reference sequence). This CDR3 spans 15 amino acids. V lost 8 bases to trimming and J lost 3 bases, with 17 bases between them.